Presented here are 10 T cell receptor beta chains from one specimen sequenced in a study of T cells in Graves' hyperthyroidism and ophthalmopathy. Amplified TCR beta CDR3 regions derived from RNA transcripts. Initially, a first-round RT-PCR of the TCR CDR3 employed the HTBI primer set. TCRdb re-analysed the multiplex PCR reads in MiXCR, keeping a single row per CDR3 protein. Of about 580,000 distinct CDR3 sequences in the sample, around 42% were seen once. The sample consisted of peripheral blood or thyroid tissue (not recorded which). The receptors were gathered from a woman under 30 with Graves' hyperthyroidism.

This clonotype was recorded once. This sequence joins TRBV5-1 and TRBJ1-1; no firm D call. Between the trimmed V and J ends, which lost 3 bases and 3 bases, there was a span of 9 bases. Germline assignment: CDR1 SGHRS and CDR2 YFSETQ. The CDR3 has 13 residues. The CDR3 nucleotides are TGCGCCAGCAGCTCAACCCGGGACACTGAAGCTTTCTTT. It yields the protein CASSSTRDTEAFF. The full variable domain, its missing parts supplied by reference TRBV5-1 and TRBJ1-1, is KAGVTQTPRYLIKTRGQQVTLSCSPISGHRSVSWYQQTPGQGLQFLFEYFSETQRNKGNFPGRFSGRQFSNSRSEMNVSTLELGDSALYLCASSSTRDTEAFFGQGTRLTVV.

Notes on this clonotype: Its ends do not fully match the called genes, so a read error is possible. The rearrangement uses TRBV7-3 and TRBJ2-7, with D perhaps being TRBD1 or TRBD2 (5 bases each). The CDR3 spans 13 residues. Per the germline V gene, CDR1 is SGHTA and CDR2 is FQGTGA. In nucleotides, the CDR3 is TGTGTCAGCAGCCGGGACGGAACCTACGAGCAGTACTTC. Translation: CVSSRDGTYEQYF.

The CDR3 protein is CASSVDARGELFF. The DNA of the CDR3 is TGTGCCAGCAGCGTAGATGCTCGAGGGGAGCTGTTTTTT. The chain is built from TRBV9 and TRBJ2-2; D call uncertain. The CDR3 runs 13 residues. The V and J ends lost 0 bases and 8 bases respectively, with 8 bases between them. CDR1 and CDR2 from the germline V gene are SGDLS and YYNGEE.

This clonotype has more than one count but fewer than ten. The chain uses TRBV5-1 and TRBJ2-7, with 11 bases fitting TRBD2. The V gene's germline CDR1 is SGHRS and CDR2 YFSETQ. This CDR3 has 17 amino acids. V shed 0 bases and J 6 bases; nucleotides not matched to a gene: 11. The CDR3 coding sequence is TGCGCCAGCAGCTTGGGGGGGACTAGCGGAGGGGGGCTCGAGCAGTACTTC. Its protein product is CASSLGGTSGGGLEQYF. The entire variable domain, with the rest obtained from reference TRBV5-1 and TRBJ2-7, is as follows: KAGVTQTPRYLIKTRGQQVTLSCSPISGHRSVSWYQQTPGQGLQFLFEYFSETQRNKGNFPGRFSGRQFSNSRSEMNVSTLELGDSALYLCASSLGGTSGGGLEQYFGPGTRLTVT.

The sample holds many counts of this clonotype. The rearrangement links TRBV6-4 to TRBJ1-5; maybe TRBD1 (5 bases). Germline V gives CDR1 MRHNA, CDR2 SNTAGT. The CDR3 covers 14 residues. Trimming pared 0 bases from V and 2 bases from J, leaving 5 bases between. The CDR3 coding sequence is TGTGCCAGCAGTGACTCAGGGGGCAATCAGCCCCAGCATTTT. Residues: CASSDSGGNQPQHF.

This chain connects TRBV7-8 to TRBJ2-4; D is unclear. The germline V and J ends were trimmed by 5 bases and 4 bases, with 3 bases remaining between them. The CDR3 covers 11 residues. Germline V gene data show CDR1 as SGHVS and CDR2 as FQNEAQ. CDR3 region: CASSVKNIQYF. The CDR3 DNA reads as TGTGCCAGCAGCGTAAAAAACATTCAGTACTTC. Full variable domain (rest looked up from reference TRBV7-8 and TRBJ2-4): GAGVSQSPRYKVAKRGQDVALRCDPISGHVSLFWYQQALGQGPEFLTYFQNEAQLDKSGLPSDRFFAERPEGSVSTLKIQRTQQEDSAVYLCASSVKNIQYFGAGTRLSVL.

This clonotype was detected only a few times. The chain is built from TRBV7-6 and TRBJ2-7; D remains unclear. The J call may be incorrect, as the DNA end agrees better with TRBJ2-1. CDR3 size: 13 residues. From germline, CDR1 is SGHVS and CDR2 FNYEAQ. This CDR3 is CASSLQRINEQFF. DNA of the CDR3: TGTGCCAGCAGCCTCCAGCGCATAAATGAGCAGTTCTTC.

This clonotype has a single count. The chain links TRBV7-2 to TRBJ2-5; D assignment may be TRBD1 or TRBD2 (6 bases each). The V gene's germline CDR1 is SGHTA and CDR2 FQGNSA. This CDR3 has 15 residues. Deletions cut 6 bases from V and 5 bases from J, with 19 bases between. CDR3 coding DNA: TGTGCCAGCAGATCGGGGGCAACCGGTATGGAGACCCAGTACTTC. Translated, it gives CASRSGATGMETQYF. The variable domain in full, completed from reference TRBV7-2 and TRBJ2-5, reads GAGVSQSPSNKVTEKGKDVELRCDPISGHTALYWYRQSLGQGLEFLIYFQGNSAPDKSGLPSDRFSAERTGGSVSTLTIQRTQQEDSAVYLCASRSGATGMETQYFGPGTRLLVL.

The sample holds many counts of this clonotype. V gene TRBV20-1 combines with J gene TRBJ1-2, with D tentatively TRBD1 (5 bases). The CDR3 totals 11 residues. V was trimmed by 2 bases and J by 13 bases, leaving 14 bases between them. Germline lookup yields CDR1 DFQATT and CDR2 SNEGSKA (reference sequence). DNA for the CDR3: TGCAGTGCTAGAAAAGGGGCAGTTCCCACCTTC. Translation gives CSARKGAVPTF.

This clonotype was counted ten times or more. The rearrangement joins TRBV20-1 to TRBJ1-2; TRBD1 matches 8 bases. V trimming: 7 bases; J trimming: 6 bases; junction bases outside the gene matches: 7. The CDR3 extends over 12 amino acids. In germline, CDR1 is DFQATT, CDR2 SNEGSKA (reference sequence). The CDR3 here is CSGPGGLDGYTF. The CDR3 region has the DNA TGCAGTGGCCCAGGGGGCTTGGATGGCTACACCTTC.